The sequence of this T cell receptor beta chain was determined in a study of cytomegalovirus exposure and HLA in healthy donors. Study-wide background: Per a later analysis, the roughly 670 first-cohort and 95 to 150 validation repertoires shared one platform. Findings and limits, study-wide: One later analysis, an examination of the 90 to 150 validation repertoires, found that first-cohort TCR clusters tended to co-occur in them. There were a few CMV-associated chains whose specificity for CMV antigens was confirmed in vitro. Associated with cytomegalovirus, according to the listing, were 164 TCR beta chains.

In its sample, this clone was seen once. Its target is not known. Here immunoSEQ multiplex PCR was the method, and the copy in TCRdb shows in-frame clones only, minus some. The repertoire holds around 220,000 clones, with approximately 88% as singletons. The sequenced sample consisted of PBMCs. This sequence was found in a woman aged 25 to 45 in good health and CMV-seropositive.

This CDR3 is CASSRTSGTDTQYF. In DNA, the CDR3 is TGTGCCAGCTCACGGACTAGCGGCACAGATACGCAGTATTTT. The chain couples TRBV18 to TRBJ2-3; 9 positions agree with TRBD2. Germline CDR1 reads KGHSH; CDR2 reads LQKENI. Trimming removed 4 bases from V and 1 base from J; junction bases left unmatched: 0. The CDR3 extends over 14 amino acids.